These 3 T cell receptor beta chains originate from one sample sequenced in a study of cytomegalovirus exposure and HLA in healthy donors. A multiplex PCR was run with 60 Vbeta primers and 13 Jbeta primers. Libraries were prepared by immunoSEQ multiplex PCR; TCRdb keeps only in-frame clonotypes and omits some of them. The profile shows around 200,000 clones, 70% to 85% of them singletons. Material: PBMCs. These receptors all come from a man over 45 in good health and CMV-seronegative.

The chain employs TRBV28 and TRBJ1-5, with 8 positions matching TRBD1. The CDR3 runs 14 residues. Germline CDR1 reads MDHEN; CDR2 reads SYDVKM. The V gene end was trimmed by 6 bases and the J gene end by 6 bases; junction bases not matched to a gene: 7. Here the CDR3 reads CASSGNRGGQPQHF. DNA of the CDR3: TGTGCCAGCAGCGGGAACAGGGGGGGTCAGCCCCAGCATTTT.

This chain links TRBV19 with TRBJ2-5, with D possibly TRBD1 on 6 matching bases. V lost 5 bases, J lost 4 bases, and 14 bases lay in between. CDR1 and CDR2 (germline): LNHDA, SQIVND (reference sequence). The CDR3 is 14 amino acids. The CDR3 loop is CASSAHETGETQYF. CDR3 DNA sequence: TGTGCCAGTAGTGCCCACGAGACAGGAGAGACCCAGTACTTC. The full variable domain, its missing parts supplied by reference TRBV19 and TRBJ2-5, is DGGITQSPKYLFRKEGQNVTLSCEQNLNHDAMYWYRQDPGQGLRLIYYSQIVNDFQKGDIAEGYSVSREKKESFPLTVTSAQKNPTAFYLCASSAHETGETQYFGPGTRLLVL.

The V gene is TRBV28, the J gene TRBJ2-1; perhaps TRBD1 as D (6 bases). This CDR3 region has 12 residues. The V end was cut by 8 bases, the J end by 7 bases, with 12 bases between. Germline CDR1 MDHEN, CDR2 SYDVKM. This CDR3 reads CASLTGLNEQFF. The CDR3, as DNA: TGTGCCAGCCTTACAGGGTTAAATGAGCAGTTCTTC.